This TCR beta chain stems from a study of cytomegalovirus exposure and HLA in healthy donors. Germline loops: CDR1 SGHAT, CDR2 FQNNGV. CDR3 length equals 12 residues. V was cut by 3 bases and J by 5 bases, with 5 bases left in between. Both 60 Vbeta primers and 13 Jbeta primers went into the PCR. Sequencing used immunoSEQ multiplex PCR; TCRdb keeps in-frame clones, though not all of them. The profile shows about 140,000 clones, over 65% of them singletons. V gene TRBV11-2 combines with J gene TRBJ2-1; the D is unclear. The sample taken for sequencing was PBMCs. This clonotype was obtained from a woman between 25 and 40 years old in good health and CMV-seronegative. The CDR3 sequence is CASSFHDNEQFF. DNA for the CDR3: TGTGCCAGCAGCTTTCATGACAATGAGCAGTTCTTC.